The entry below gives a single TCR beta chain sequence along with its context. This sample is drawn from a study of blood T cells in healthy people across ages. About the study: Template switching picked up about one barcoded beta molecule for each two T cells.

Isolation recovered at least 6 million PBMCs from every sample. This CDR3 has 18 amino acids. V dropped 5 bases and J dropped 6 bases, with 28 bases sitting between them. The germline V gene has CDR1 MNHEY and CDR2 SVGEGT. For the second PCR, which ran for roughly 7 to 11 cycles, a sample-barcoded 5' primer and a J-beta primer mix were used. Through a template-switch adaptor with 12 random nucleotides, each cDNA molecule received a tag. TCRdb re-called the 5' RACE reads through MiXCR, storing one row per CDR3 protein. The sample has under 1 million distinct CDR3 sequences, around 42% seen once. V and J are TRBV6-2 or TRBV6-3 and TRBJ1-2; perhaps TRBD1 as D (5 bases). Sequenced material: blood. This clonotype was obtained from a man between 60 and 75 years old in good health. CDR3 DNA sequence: TGTGCCAGCAGTATTGCGGGACCGGTCACTCCCGGAAGGGATGGCTACACCTTC. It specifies CASSIAGPVTPGRDGYTF.